This entry concerns a single T cell receptor beta chain. Its antigen is unknown. This may stem from a read error, because a much larger clone lies one nucleotide away. The sample belongs to a study of metastatic and nonmetastatic thyroid tumors. General observations from the study: Reports indicated that malignant thyroid tumors showed significantly higher TCR beta diversity than benign nodules did, in blood and tumor.

Treatment of any kind had been given to no patient before thyroid surgery. In the source study's methods: In papillary thyroid cancer, a distant-metastasis classifier was built using CDR3 differences across clinicopathological groups. TCRdb re-clonotyped the PCR reads through MiXCR. The V and J calls were determined by TCRdb, not by the authors. The data contain about 92,000 clones, around 14% of them seen just once; the ten biggest clones take up around 3.3%. Source material: blood. This receptor was taken from a female donor with papillary thyroid cancer or a benign thyroid nodule (not recorded which). Some clones in this sample may be carry-over from other donors' samples.

CDR3 region: CSARSVGGEYNEQFF. CDR3 nucleotides: TGCAGTGCCCGATCAGTGGGGGGGGAATACAATGAGCAGTTCTTC. The chain joins TRBV20-1 to TRBJ2-1; 7 bases line up with TRBD2. The trim removed 6 bases at V and 4 bases at J, leaving 12 bases unmatched. The germline CDR1 and CDR2 sequences are DFQATT and SNEGSKA (reference sequence). This CDR3 is built from 15 residues.